These T cell receptor beta chains were read from a single sample in a study of cytomegalovirus exposure and HLA in healthy donors. Clones were read by immunoSEQ multiplex PCR, and TCRdb kept only the in-frame ones, dropping some. Altogether some 90,000 clones are present, roughly 81% being singletons, with the ten largest covering roughly 1.4%. Source material: PBMCs. Receptor source: a man in his forties or fifties in good health and CMV-seronegative. Both conserved end residues are part of each CDR3. A D gene is named only where the DNA matches it firmly. Expanded clones get a size class; other rows say once, few or many, or leave the size out.

TGTGCCAGCAGCGTAGGGACAGCCTATGGCTACACCTTC,CASSVGTAYGYTF,TRBJ1-2,13,NA,TRBV9,NA
TGCGCCAGCAGCCAGTCCGGCGGGGGGCCGATAGATACGCAGTATTTT,CASSQSGGGPIDTQYF,TRBJ2-3,16,NA,TRBV4-1,TRBD2
TGTGCCAGCAGCCAAGATAATCCCTACGAGCAGTACTTC,CASSQDNPYEQYF,TRBJ2-7,13,NA,TRBV14,NA
TGTGCCAGCAGCCAAGATATTCTCGACAGGGGCTACTCTTTAGGGATGAACACTGAAGCTTTCTTT,CASSQDILDRGYSLGMNTEAFF,TRBJ1-1,22,NA,TRBV4-2,TRBD1
TGTGCCAGCAGTGAACAATGGCAGGGGATAAATTCACCCCTCCACTTT,CASSEQWQGINSPLHF,TRBJ1-6,16,NA,TRBV6-1,NA
TGTGCCAAGGACAGGGGACACCTCTACGAGCAGTACTTC,CAKDRGHLYEQYF,TRBJ2-7,13,few,TRBV9,TRBD1
TGTGCCGGTCAGGGGATCAGGAACACTGAAGCTTTCTTT,CAGQGIRNTEAFF,TRBJ1-1,13,NA,TRBV28,NA
TGTGCCAGCAGCCCTATAGGCGGAGGAGAGCAGTTCTTC,CASSPIGGGEQFF,TRBJ2-1,13,NA,TRBV11-2,NA
TGTGCCAGCAGGCGACTAGCGGGGGAAAACGAGCAGTACTTC,CASRRLAGENEQYF,TRBJ2-7,14,NA,TRBV28,TRBD2
TGTGCCAGCAGGAGTGGGGCGGTGGCGGGGAGCTCCTACAATGAGCAGTTCTTC,CASRSGAVAGSSYNEQFF,TRBJ2-1,18,NA,TRBV2,NA
TGTGCCAGCAGTTTAGCGCGGCACTACGAGCAGTACTTC,CASSLARHYEQYF,TRBJ2-7,13,NA,TRBV27,NA
TGTGCCAGCAGTATCCGGCGGCAGCCCCAGCATTTT,CASSIRRQPQHF,TRBJ1-5,12,once,TRBV28,NA
TGTGCCAGCAGCTTCAGCGGGGCGGCAGATACGCAGTATTTT,CASSFSGAADTQYF,TRBJ2-3,14,NA,TRBV7-9,TRBD2
TGTGCCAGCAGCTCGACAGGGACCACCACAGATACGCAGTATTTT,CASSSTGTTTDTQYF,TRBJ2-3,15,NA,TRBV7-9,TRBD1
TGTGCCAGCAGCTTGGGACAGGGAATATCCTACGAGCAGTACTTC,CASSLGQGISYEQYF,TRBJ2-7,15,NA,TRBV5-8,TRBD1
TGTGCCAGCAGCGTAGACAGCAACTATGGCTACACCTTC,CASSVDSNYGYTF,TRBJ1-2,13,NA,TRBV9,NA
TGCGCCAGCAGCCAAGAGAAGACAGGGAGCTCCTATAATTCACCCCTCCACTTT,CASSQEKTGSSYNSPLHF,TRBJ1-6,18,NA,TRBV4-3,TRBD1
TGTGCCAGCAGCTTACCCCTAGGGACAACCAAAACCCTCCACTTT,CASSLPLGTTKTLHF,TRBJ1-6,15,once,TRBV11-2,NA
TGCGCCAGCAGTGGGGCCAGGGCGAACACTGAAGCTTTCTTT,CASSGARANTEAFF,TRBJ1-1,14,NA,TRBV10-1,NA
TGTGCCAGCTCACCGACAGGGCTTGGTGGCTACACCTTC,CASSPTGLGGYTF,TRBJ1-2,13,NA,TRBV18,TRBD1
TGTGCCAGCTCACCCAGGGCGTCTGGGGCCAACGTCCTGACTTTC,CASSPRASGANVLTF,TRBJ2-6,15,NA,TRBV18,NA
TGTGCCAGCAGTTTATTTCCGGGACAGGGGCCTGAAGCTTTCTTT,CASSLFPGQGPEAFF,TRBJ1-1,15,NA,TRBV27,TRBD1
TGTGCCAGCAGCCGGAGACTAGCGGGGGGGTACGAGCAGTACTTC,CASSRRLAGGYEQYF,TRBJ2-7,15,NA,TRBV27,TRBD2
TGTGCCAGCAGTGCGCCCACCGGGGGGCGCCTCTATGGCTACACCTTC,CASSAPTGGRLYGYTF,TRBJ1-2,16,few,TRBV6-1,NA
TGTGCCAGCAGTTACGACAGCTCAACTAATGAAAAACTGTTTTTT,CASSYDSSTNEKLFF,TRBJ1-4,15,NA,TRBV28,NA
TGTGCCAGCAGCTTGCAGGGGGTGGGTACTGAAGCTTTCTTT,CASSLQGVGTEAFF,TRBJ1-1,14,NA,TRBV11-2,TRBD1
TGTGCCAGCAGTCGGACAGGGGACTATGGCTACACCTTC,CASSRTGDYGYTF,TRBJ1-2,13,NA,TRBV25-1,TRBD1
TGCGCCAGCCGGGGAAACTATGGCTACACCTTC,CASRGNYGYTF,TRBJ1-2,11,NA,TRBV10-2,NA
TGTGCCAGCAGCTTAAAACAGGGGGTAGCCTACAATGAGCAGTTCTTC,CASSLKQGVAYNEQFF,TRBJ2-1,16,NA,TRBV7-9,TRBD1
TGTGCCTGGAGTGTAGTGGCGGCCGGGGAGCTGTTTTTT,CAWSVVAAGELFF,TRBJ2-2,13,few,TRBV30,NA
TGTGCCAGCAGCGAACAGGGATATACCTACGAGCAGTACTTC,CASSEQGYTYEQYF,TRBJ2-7,14,once,TRBV6-6,NA
TGTGCCAGCAGACTCGACAGGGTGAACACTGAAGCTTTCTTT,CASRLDRVNTEAFF,TRBJ1-1,14,once,TRBV6-5,TRBD1
TGCGCCAGCAGCTTGTCTGCTAAGCCCAAGACCGGGGAGCTGTTTTTT,CASSLSAKPKTGELFF,TRBJ2-2,16,NA,TRBV5-1,NA
TGCGCCAGCAGCCGAATAACCGGTACAGATACGCAGTATTTT,CASSRITGTDTQYF,TRBJ2-3,14,NA,TRBV4-3,NA
TGTGCCAGCAGCTTGGCGTCCTTTTCCTATGGCTACACCTTC,CASSLASFSYGYTF,TRBJ1-2,14,NA,TRBV5-6,NA
TGCGCCAGCAGAACCCCGGGCAGGGAAGATCATGGCTACACCTTC,CASRTPGREDHGYTF,TRBJ1-2,15,NA,TRBV5-1,NA
TGCGCCAGCAGCTTGCAAGGGGGCTTCTTGGAAAAACTGTTTTTT,CASSLQGGFLEKLFF,TRBJ1-4,15,few,TRBV5-1,TRBD1
TGTGCCAGCAGCCCGGACAGGGGAATCCACAATGAGCAGTTCTTC,CASSPDRGIHNEQFF,TRBJ2-1,15,NA,TRBV11-1,TRBD1